This T cell receptor beta chain emerged from a study of regulatory T cells in long-lasting Graves disease. Whole-study findings and limits: Shared public clonotypes totalled 2,741 in persistent patients, compared with 966 in new patients.

Through Arm-PCR of CDR3 regions and iRepertoire HTBI primers, TCR beta libraries were built. One entry per CDR3 protein, called by TCRdb with MiXCR from the multiplex PCR reads. The sample lists roughly 400,000 distinct CDR3 sequences, roughly 20% occurring once. Points on this clonotype: The antigen is not known.

Time point indicated: persistent/refractory GD, antithyroid drugs over 5 years with positive TRAb. Extracted PBMC RNA gave rise to the TCR library. Germline CDR1 SGHRS, CDR2 YFSETQ. The CDR3 has 15 residues. Trimming took off 4 bases at V and 5 bases at J, with 15 bases between the two ends. Sequences were derived from peripheral blood mononuclear cells (PBMCs), sampled when the disease was refractory, from a patient treated with antithyroid drugs. This chain links TRBV5-1 with TRBJ2-2, with a weak D call TRBD2 (6 bases). The TCR sequence derives from a female donor with Graves disease. The CDR3 loop is CASSPSGAGTGELFF. CDR3 bases: TGCGCCAGCAGCCCCTCCGGGGCGGGAACCGGGGAGCTGTTTTTT.